Below, 24 T cell receptor beta chains from the same sample are listed, as sequenced in a study of blood T cell repertoires in COVID-19. Sequencing was performed with immunoSEQ multiplex PCR; in TCRdb, only in-frame clones are kept and a portion is missing. Found here are around 69,000 clones, around 84% of them singletons; the top ten hold 6.9%. The sequenced sample was peripheral blood. These receptors originate from a man in his forties or fifties with active COVID-19.

The rearrangement links TRBV7-2 to TRBJ1-1; no clear D gene. Trimming took off 1 base at V and 1 base at J, with 22 bases between the two ends. There are 19 residues in the CDR3. Germline V gene data show CDR1 as SGHTA and CDR2 as FQGNSA. CDR3 in DNA: TGTGCCAGCAGCTTAGGACGGGCCGTGGTCGGGAGGAAGAACACTGAAGCTTTCTTT. Translation: CASSLGRAVVGRKNTEAFF.

The genes are TRBV24-1 and TRBJ1-5, with D perhaps matching TRBD1 (6 bases). V gave up 6 bases and J gave up 10 bases, with 15 bases separating them. Germline V CDR1 and CDR2: KGHDR, SFDVKD. There are 13 residues in the CDR3. This CDR3 reads CATSSGGQSPQHF. For the CDR3, the DNA is TGTGCCACCAGTTCGGGGGGACAATCACCCCAGCATTTT.

As DNA, the CDR3 is TGTGCCACCAGTGAGCCTGTAGCGGGAGCAACAGATACGCAGTATTTT. Residues: CATSEPVAGATDTQYF. V gene TRBV24-1 combines with J gene TRBJ2-3; 9 nucleotides line up with TRBD2. This CDR3 spans 16 amino acids. Germline V gene lookup returns CDR1 KGHDR and CDR2 SFDVKD. V gave up 4 bases and J gave up 3 bases; unmatched junction bases: 7.

Points on this clone: An end of the junction differs from the germline gene, which may be a read error. This chain joins TRBV5-8 and TRBJ2-1; possible D gene TRBD2, 5 bases. Germline V gene sequence: CDR1 SGHTS, CDR2 YDEGEE. CDR3 length equals 13 residues. CDR3 in DNA: TGTGCCAGCAGCCTGGACTCCCACAATGAGCAGTTCTTC. Protein product: CASSLDSHNEQFF. Full variable domain (rest looked up from reference TRBV5-8 and TRBJ2-1): EAGVTQSPTHLIKTRGQQATLRCSPISGHTSVYWYQQALGLGLQFLLWYDEGEERNRGNFPPRFSGRQFPNYSSELNVNALELEDSALYLCASSLDSHNEQFFGPGTRLTVL.

This chain links TRBV5-1 with TRBJ2-5; 11 positions match TRBD2. This CDR3 spans 15 amino acids. The trim removed 1 base at V and 5 bases at J, leaving 4 bases unmatched. Germline CDR1 is SGHRS and CDR2 is YFSETQ. CDR3 protein: CASSLTASGRETQYF. CDR3 bases: TGCGCCAGCAGCTTGACGGCTAGCGGGAGGGAGACCCAGTACTTC.

This chain uses TRBV21-1 with TRBJ2-1; the table's D call of TRBD2 was not tested on the DNA. TRBV21-1 is noted as a pseudogene. The CDR3 is made up of 17 amino acids. The CDR3 reads CASSPREGASSYNEQFF. The CDR3 DNA reads as TGTGCCAGCAGCCCTCGGGAGGGGGCAAGCTCCTACAATGAGCAGTTCTTC.

This CDR3 reads CASSLFLATGGRFNEQFF. Here the CDR3 DNA reads TGTGCCAGCAGCTTATTTCTAGCGACAGGGGGACGGTTCAATGAGCAGTTCTTC. This rearrangement joins TRBV13 to TRBJ2-1, with TRBD1 matching over 9 bases. V lost 2 bases, J lost 6 bases, and 14 bases stayed unmatched. This CDR3 has 18 residues. Germline V gene data show CDR1 as PRHDT and CDR2 as FYEKMQ (reference sequence).

The V call is TRBV5-1, the J call TRBJ1-2; 8 bases match TRBD1. V lost 4 bases to trimming and J lost 4 bases; unmatched junction nucleotides: 6. Germline V gene lookup returns CDR1 SGHRS and CDR2 YFSETQ. The CDR3 extends over 14 amino acids. The CDR3 sequence is CASSPGDRSYGYTF. DNA of the CDR3: TGCGCCAGCAGCCCCGGGGACAGGAGCTATGGCTACACCTTC.

This chain joins TRBV19 and TRBJ2-3; D gene unclear. CDR1 and CDR2 (germline): LNHDA, SQIVND (reference sequence). CDR3 length equals 14 residues. V was shortened by 5 bases and J by 2 bases, with 11 bases between the two germline ends. For the CDR3, the DNA is TGTGCCAGTAGTTTCGGGTCTACCACAGATACGCAGTATTTT. This encodes CASSFGSTTDTQYF.

The CDR3 loop is CASMAGLNEKLFF. As DNA, the CDR3 is TGTGCCAGCATGGCGGGGCTCAATGAAAAACTGTTTTTT. This chain joins TRBV7-8 and TRBJ1-4; possible D gene TRBD1, 5 bases. The germline V gene encodes CDR1 SGHVS and CDR2 FQNEAQ. The CDR3 runs 13 residues. Trimming cost V 7 bases and J 5 bases, with 11 bases left between them.

This chain uses TRBV19 with TRBJ2-2; D is undetermined. The V end lost 0 bases, the J end lost 4 bases, and 6 bases lay between the germline ends. The CDR3 has 14 amino acids. Looked up from germline, CDR1 is LNHDA and CDR2 is SQIVND (reference sequence). The CDR3 DNA sequence: TGTGCCAGTAGTATAGATCTACCCACCGGGGAGCTGTTTTTT. It is translated as CASSIDLPTGELFF. The variable domain in full, completed from reference TRBV19 and TRBJ2-2, reads DGGITQSPKYLFRKEGQNVTLSCEQNLNHDAMYWYRQDPGQGLRLIYYSQIVNDFQKGDIAEGYSVSREKKESFPLTVTSAQKNPTAFYLCASSIDLPTGELFFGEGSRLTVL.

This chain connects TRBV7-8 to TRBJ2-7; D possibly corresponds to TRBD1 (6 bases). This CDR3 spans 14 amino acids. V lost 0 bases and J 6 bases, leaving 12 bases between the germline ends. CDR1 is SGHVS and CDR2 is FQNEAQ in the germline V gene. CDR3 residues: CASSLAASGAEQYV. CDR3 DNA: TGTGCCAGCAGCTTAGCGGCTTCAGGGGCCGAGCAGTACGTC.

The rearrangement joins TRBV4-1 to TRBJ2-7; D gene uncertain. Germline V gene sequence: CDR1 MGHRA, CDR2 YSYEKL. The CDR3 totals 14 residues. The V gene lost 0 bases and the J gene lost 1 base, with 7 bases spanning the gap. CDR3 nucleotides: TGCGCCAGCAGCCAAGACAGGTCTTCCTACGAGCAGTACTTC. Protein: CASSQDRSSYEQYF.

V is TRBV6-5 and J is TRBJ1-2; 7 nucleotides match TRBD1. This CDR3 has 13 residues. The V and J ends lost 7 bases and 8 bases, in that order; junction bases with no gene match: 10. CDR1 MNHEY and CDR2 SVGAGI come from the germline V gene. CDR3 protein: CASTEDRTRGYTF. CDR3 bases: TGTGCCAGCACCGAGGACAGGACCAGGGGCTACACCTTC.

This chain connects TRBV3-1 (or the pseudogene TRBV3-2) to TRBJ1-2; 7 nucleotides agree with TRBD1. The CDR3 has 16 residues. CDR1 is LGHDT and CDR2 is YNNKEL in the germline V gene (reference sequence). V shed 6 bases, J shed 4 bases, and the junction held 14 bases outside the gene matches. The CDR3 DNA follows: TGTGCCAGCAGTCGTTATATTGACAGGGCCTCCTATGGCTACACCTTC. Translating gives CASSRYIDRASYGYTF.

CDR3 in amino acids: CATSDLKGQSGYYNEQFF. Here the CDR3 DNA reads TGTGCCACCAGTGATCTAAAGGGACAGTCGGGCTATTACAATGAGCAGTTCTTC. The chain joins TRBV24-1 to TRBJ2-1, with TRBD1 matching over 7 bases. Germline CDR1 and CDR2: KGHDR and SFDVKD. There are 18 residues in the CDR3. After removal of 3 bases from V and 4 bases from J, the junction contained 14 bases not matched to a gene.

This CDR3 is CASSMGGSYNEQFF. The CDR3 bases are TGTGCCAGTTCCATGGGAGGGTCCTACAATGAGCAGTTCTTC. The J gene is TRBJ2-1, the V gene TRBV19; TRBD2 agrees at 7 bases. J lost 1 base, V lost 8 bases, and 5 bases had no gene match. This CDR3 comprises 14 residues. Germline V lookup: CDR1 LNHDA, CDR2 SQIVND (reference sequence). Full variable domain (outside the CDR3, taken from reference TRBV19 and TRBJ2-1): DGGITQSPKYLFRKEGQNVTLSCEQNLNHDAMYWYRQDPGQGLRLIYYSQIVNDFQKGDIAEGYSVSREKKESFPLTVTSAQKNPTAFYLCASSMGGSYNEQFFGPGTRLTVL.

The chain links TRBV20-1 to TRBJ2-7; D is unclear. Trimming removed 3 bases at V and 2 bases at J, with 5 bases between. Germline V CDR1 and CDR2: DFQATT, SNEGSKA (reference sequence). There are 11 residues in the CDR3. The CDR3 region has the DNA TGCAGTGCTAGTCTTACCTACGAGCAGTACTTC. Translation gives CSASLTYEQYF.

This chain links TRBV7-9 with TRBJ1-1; possible D gene TRBD1, 5 bases. V was pared by 5 bases and J by 0 bases, with 13 bases between. The CDR3 extends over 15 amino acids. The germline V gene has CDR1 SEHNR and CDR2 FQNEAQ (reference sequence). CDR3 sequence (DNA): TGTGCCAGCAGCCCCCTATCGACAGTGAACACTGAAGCTTTCTTT. Its protein product is CASSPLSTVNTEAFF. Complete variable domain (other parts from reference TRBV7-9 and TRBJ1-1): DTGVSQNPRHKITKRGQNVTFRCDPISEHNRLYWYRQTLGQGPEFLTYFQNEAQLEKSRLLSDRFSAERPKGSFSTLEIQRTEQGDSAMYLCASSPLSTVNTEAFFGQGTRLTVV.

The V call is TRBV7-2, the J call TRBJ2-1, with TRBD2 identical over 8 bases. From germline, CDR1 is SGHTA and CDR2 FQGNSA. The CDR3 has 16 residues. Losses at the gene ends were 5 bases for V and 6 bases for J; bases not matched to a gene: 12. Written as DNA, the CDR3 is TGTGCCAGCAGCCCACCGGGACTAGGAATAACCAATGAGCAGTTCTTC. It is translated as CASSPPGLGITNEQFF.

The chain uses TRBV24-1 and TRBJ2-2, with TRBD2 matching 8 bases. V shed 2 bases, J shed 5 bases, and the junction held 6 bases outside the gene matches. Germline assignment: CDR1 KGHDR and CDR2 SFDVKD. The CDR3 sequence is 16 residues long. The CDR3 sequence: CATSDYGTSRTGELFF. DNA of the CDR3: TGTGCCACCAGTGATTATGGGACTAGTCGTACCGGGGAGCTGTTTTTT.

The gene calls are TRBV9 and TRBJ1-3; D gene uncertain. V lost 3 bases, J lost 0 bases, and 7 bases lay in between. Germline V gives CDR1 SGDLS, CDR2 YYNGEE. The CDR3 runs to 14 residues. This chain's CDR3 is CASSGQGSGNTIYF. DNA of the CDR3: TGTGCCAGCAGCGGACAAGGCTCTGGAAACACCATATATTTT. The full variable domain, its missing parts supplied by reference TRBV9 and TRBJ1-3, is DSGVTQTPKHLITATGQRVTLRCSPRSGDLSVYWYQQSLDQGLQFLIQYYNGEERAKGNILERFSAQQFPDLHSELNLSSLELGDSALYFCASSGQGSGNTIYFGEGSWLTVV.

V is TRBV19 and J is TRBJ2-1; D not resolved. Trimming cost V 5 bases and J 2 bases, with 4 bases left between them. The CDR3 extends over 12 amino acids. CDR1 is LNHDA, CDR2 SQIVND, per germline (reference sequence). The CDR3 nucleotides read TGTGCCAGTAGTGAGGCCTACAATGAGCAGTTCTTC. Translation: CASSEAYNEQFF. Together with reference TRBV19 and TRBJ2-1, the CDR3 gives the full variable domain: DGGITQSPKYLFRKEGQNVTLSCEQNLNHDAMYWYRQDPGQGLRLIYYSQIVNDFQKGDIAEGYSVSREKKESFPLTVTSAQKNPTAFYLCASSEAYNEQFFGPGTRLTVL.

V and J are TRBV7-9 and TRBJ1-2; no clear D. Germline V gene data show CDR1 as SEHNR and CDR2 as FQNEAQ (reference sequence). V was trimmed by 1 base and J by 7 bases, leaving 4 bases between them. The CDR3 totals 11 residues. The CDR3 region has the DNA TGTGCCAGCAGCTTAGTATTTGGCTACACCTTC. This codes for CASSLVFGYTF.